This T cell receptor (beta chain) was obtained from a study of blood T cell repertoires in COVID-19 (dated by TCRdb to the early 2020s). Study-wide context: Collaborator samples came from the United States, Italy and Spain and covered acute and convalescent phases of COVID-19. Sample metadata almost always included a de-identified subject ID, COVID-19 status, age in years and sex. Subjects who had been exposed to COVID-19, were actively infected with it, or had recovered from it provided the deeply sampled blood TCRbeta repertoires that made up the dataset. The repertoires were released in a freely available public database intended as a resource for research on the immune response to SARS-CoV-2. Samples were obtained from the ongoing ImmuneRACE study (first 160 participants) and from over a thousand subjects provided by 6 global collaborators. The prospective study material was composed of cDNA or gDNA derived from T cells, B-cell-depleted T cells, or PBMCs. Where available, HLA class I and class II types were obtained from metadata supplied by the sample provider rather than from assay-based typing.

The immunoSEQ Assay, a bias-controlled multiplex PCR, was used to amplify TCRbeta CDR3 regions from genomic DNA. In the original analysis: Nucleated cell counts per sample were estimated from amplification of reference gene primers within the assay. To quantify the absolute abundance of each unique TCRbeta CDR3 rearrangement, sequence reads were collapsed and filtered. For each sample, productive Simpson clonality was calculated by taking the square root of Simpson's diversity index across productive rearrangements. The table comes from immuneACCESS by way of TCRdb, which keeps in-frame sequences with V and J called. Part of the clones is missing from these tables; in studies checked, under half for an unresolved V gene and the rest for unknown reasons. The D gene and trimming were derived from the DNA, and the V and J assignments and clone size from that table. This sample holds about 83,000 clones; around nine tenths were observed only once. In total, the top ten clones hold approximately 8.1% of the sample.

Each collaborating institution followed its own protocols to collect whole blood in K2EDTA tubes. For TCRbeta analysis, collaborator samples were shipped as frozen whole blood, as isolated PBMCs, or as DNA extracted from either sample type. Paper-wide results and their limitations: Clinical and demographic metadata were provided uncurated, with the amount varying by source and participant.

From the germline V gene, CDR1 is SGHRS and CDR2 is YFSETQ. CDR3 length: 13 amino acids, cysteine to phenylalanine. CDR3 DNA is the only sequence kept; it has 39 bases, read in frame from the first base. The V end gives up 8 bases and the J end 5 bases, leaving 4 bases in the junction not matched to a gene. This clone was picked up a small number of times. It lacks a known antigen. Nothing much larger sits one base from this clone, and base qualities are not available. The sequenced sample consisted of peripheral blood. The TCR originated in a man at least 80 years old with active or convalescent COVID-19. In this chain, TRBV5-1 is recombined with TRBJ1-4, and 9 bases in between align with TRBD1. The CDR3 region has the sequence CASSGTGNEKLFF. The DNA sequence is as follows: TGCGCCAGTTCCGGGACAGGGAATGAAAAACTGTTTTTT.